One and the same sample provided the 30 T cell receptor beta chains below, sequenced in a study of cytomegalovirus exposure and HLA in healthy donors. With 60 Vbeta and 13 Jbeta primers, the PCR was carried out. Sequencing was performed with immunoSEQ multiplex PCR; in TCRdb, only in-frame clones are kept and a portion is missing. The data contain about 70,000 clones, 86% of them singletons. Material for sequencing was PBMCs. The receptors derive from a woman in her 30s in good health and CMV-seronegative.

V usage is TRBV5-1 and J usage is TRBJ2-1, with D perhaps TRBD2 (6 bases). The CDR3 consists of 15 residues. The ends were cut back, 0 bases at V and 0 bases at J, with 7 bases in the middle. The germline V gene has CDR1 SGHRS and CDR2 YFSETQ. The CDR3 DNA reads as TGCGCCAGCAGCTTGGTAGCGGACTCCTACAATGAGCAGTTCTTC. This gives the protein CASSLVADSYNEQFF.

The chain has TRBV29-1 and TRBJ2-1, with D maybe TRBD1 (6 bases). This CDR3 has 11 residues. Germline loops: CDR1 SQVTM, CDR2 ANQGSEA. V was pared by 7 bases and J by 10 bases, with 14 bases between. The CDR3 DNA reads as TGCAGCGGCCTCACAGGGCGGGAGCAGTTCTTC. Protein sequence: CSGLTGREQFF.

In this sample, this clone turned up a few times. The chain couples TRBV7-6 to TRBJ1-3; TRBD1 is a possible D gene (6 bases). The CDR3 is 14 residues long. Germline assignment: CDR1 SGHVS and CDR2 FNYEAQ. Trimming took off 3 bases at V and 6 bases at J, with 12 bases between the two ends. The CDR3: CASSFEGVENTIYF. The DNA for the CDR3 is TGTGCCAGCAGCTTTGAGGGGGTGGAAAACACCATATATTTT. Drawing the rest from reference TRBV7-6 and TRBJ1-3, the complete variable domain is GAGVSQSPRYKVTKRGQDVALRCDPISGHVSLYWYRQALGQGPEFLTYFNYEAQQDKSGLPNDRFSAERPEGSISTLTIQRTEQRDSAMYRCASSFEGVENTIYFGEGSWLTVV.

This chain uses TRBV6-6 with TRBJ2-4, with D tentatively TRBD1 (6 bases). The CDR3 has 15 amino acids. With 2 bases removed from V and 3 bases from J, the gap between germline ends came to 11 bases. The V gene's germline CDR1 is MNHNY and CDR2 SVGAGI (reference sequence). Written as DNA, the CDR3 is TGTGCCAGCAGTTACCCAGGGGTAGGCAAAAACATTCAGTACTTC. Translated, it gives CASSYPGVGKNIQYF.

The rearrangement links TRBV5-1 to TRBJ2-1, with TRBD2 identical over 12 bases. CDR1 and CDR2 (germline): SGHRS, YFSETQ. Trimming took 0 bases from V and 6 from J; bases not matched to a gene: 1. CDR3 length: 15 amino acids. CDR3 bases: TGCGCCAGCAGCTTGGCTAGCGGGAGGGCCAATGAGCAGTTCTTC. Protein product: CASSLASGRANEQFF. Together with reference TRBV5-1 and TRBJ2-1, the CDR3 gives the full variable domain: KAGVTQTPRYLIKTRGQQVTLSCSPISGHRSVSWYQQTPGQGLQFLFEYFSETQRNKGNFPGRFSGRQFSNSRSEMNVSTLELGDSALYLCASSLASGRANEQFFGPGTRLTVL.

The rearrangement joins TRBV4-1 to TRBJ2-7; D possibly corresponds to TRBD2 (6 bases). V dropped 0 bases and J dropped 6 bases, with 12 bases sitting between them. Germline CDR1 is MGHRA and CDR2 is YSYEKL. CDR3 length equals 14 residues. CDR3 protein: CASSQESAGSEQYF. As DNA, the CDR3 is TGCGCCAGCAGCCAAGAGTCCGCGGGGAGCGAGCAGTACTTC.

This rearrangement joins TRBV27 to TRBJ1-4; D might be TRBD1 (5 bases). Germline assignment: CDR1 MNHEY and CDR2 SMNVEV (reference sequence). The length of the CDR3 is 13 residues. Trimming removed 4 bases from V and 8 bases from J, with 11 bases in between. Here the CDR3 reads CASSSRGREKLFF. For the CDR3, the DNA is TGTGCCAGCAGTTCAAGGGGTCGGGAAAAACTGTTTTTT.

In its sample, this clone was seen once. The J gene is TRBJ2-7, the V gene TRBV7-3; TRBD1 aligns across 12 bases. V lost 6 bases and J lost 6; bases outside the gene matches: 9. Looked up from germline, CDR1 is SGHTA and CDR2 is FQGTGA. The CDR3 consists of 15 residues. The CDR3 DNA is TGTGCCAGCAGTAACCGGGACAGGGGGCTGGGCGAGCAGTACTTC. This gives the protein CASSNRDRGLGEQYF.

The chain joins TRBV27 to TRBJ1-1; 8 bases fit TRBD1. Germline values: CDR1 MNHEY, CDR2 SMNVEV (reference sequence). J lost 2 bases, V lost 3 bases, and 2 bases had no gene match. The CDR3 has 14 amino acids. DNA of the CDR3: TGTGCCAGCAGTTTGGACAGGGCCAACACTGAAGCTTTCTTT. Protein product: CASSLDRANTEAFF.

This rearrangement joins TRBV5-1 to TRBJ2-1, with TRBD1 matching over 10 bases. This CDR3 contains 16 residues. In germline, CDR1 is SGHRS, CDR2 YFSETQ. Trimming cost V 5 bases and J 4 bases; bases outside gene matches: 9. The CDR3 is CASSDKVGQGYNEQFF. As DNA, the CDR3 is TGCGCCAGCAGTGATAAAGTGGGACAGGGGTACAATGAGCAGTTCTTC.

This sequence joins TRBV28 and TRBJ2-3; 7 bases match TRBD2. Losses at the gene ends were 8 bases for V and 2 bases for J; bases not matched to a gene: 13. The CDR3 extends over 16 amino acids. Germline assignment: CDR1 MDHEN and CDR2 SYDVKM. The CDR3 protein is CASSQVGGGLTDTQYF. CDR3 nucleotides: TGTGCCAGCTCCCAAGTGGGGGGAGGGCTCACAGATACGCAGTATTTT.

The chain is built from TRBV5-6 and TRBJ2-3; 9 bases are shared with TRBD2. The germline V gene encodes CDR1 SGHDT and CDR2 YYEEEE. V shed 2 bases, J shed 2 bases, and the junction held 3 bases outside the gene matches. The CDR3 length is 15 residues. The CDR3, as DNA: TGTGCCAGCAGCTTTAGACTAGCGGTCACAGATACGCAGTATTTT. This encodes CASSFRLAVTDTQYF.

This clone was seen a handful of times. The chain couples TRBV6-5 to TRBJ2-7, with no clear D. Per the germline V gene, CDR1 is MNHEY and CDR2 is SVGAGI. V gave up 0 bases and J gave up 2 bases, with 11 bases separating them. This CDR3 spans 15 amino acids. CDR3 nucleotide sequence: TGTGCCAGCAGTTACTCGATCAGCGCACCCTACGAGCAGTACTTC. Amino acid sequence: CASSYSISAPYEQYF.

The chain couples TRBV4-3 to TRBJ1-2; D may be TRBD1 (6 bases). Trimming took 3 bases from V and 5 from J, leaving 16 bases between them. The CDR3 has 15 residues. CDR1 and CDR2 from the germline V gene are LGHNA and YSLEER. CDR3 protein: CASSQHRTDLYGYTF. CDR3 DNA sequence: TGCGCCAGCAGCCAGCATCGGACAGACCTATATGGCTACACCTTC.

The chain employs TRBV6-6 and TRBJ2-7; 7 bases are a match to TRBD2. Germline values: CDR1 MNHNY, CDR2 SVGAGI (reference sequence). The CDR3 loop spans 15 amino acids. V lost 7 bases, J lost 2 bases, and 11 bases stayed unmatched. CDR3 DNA: TGTGCCAGCAAAAGTCACCTAGCGGAGACCTACGAGCAGTACTTC. This translates into CASKSHLAETYEQYF.

This sequence joins TRBV19 and TRBJ1-1, with 7 positions matching TRBD1. CDR1 LNHDA and CDR2 SQIVND come from the germline V gene (reference sequence). V gave up 5 bases and J gave up 1 base; unmatched junction bases: 4. The CDR3 contains 14 residues. The CDR3 loop is CASSVKGANTEAFF. CDR3 DNA sequence: TGTGCCAGTAGTGTTAAGGGGGCGAACACTGAAGCTTTCTTT.

The chain is built from TRBV25-1 and TRBJ1-1; D not certain. With 6 bases removed from V and 4 bases from J, the gap between germline ends came to 6 bases. The CDR3 extends over 11 amino acids. Germline CDR1 reads MGHDK; CDR2 reads SYGVNS. CDR3 in DNA: TGTGCCAGCAGAGGCGGCACTGAAGCTTTCTTT. This codes for CASRGGTEAFF.

Only a few counts were recorded for this clone. V is TRBV5-1 and J is TRBJ2-1, with 7 bases fitting TRBD1. V dropped 4 bases and J dropped 0; count of bases not matched to a gene: 7. Germline-derived CDR1 and CDR2 are SGHRS and YFSETQ. CDR3 size: 16 residues. The DNA of the CDR3 is TGCGCCAGCAGCCTTGACAGGGCGAGCTCCTACAATGAGCAGTTCTTC. Protein product: CASSLDRASSYNEQFF.

This clone appeared once. The rearrangement links TRBV9 to TRBJ1-1, with 9 positions matching TRBD1. The CDR3 length is 15 residues. With V trimmed by 0 bases and J by 5 bases, 5 bases remained unmatched. Germline lookup yields CDR1 SGDLS and CDR2 YYNGEE. CDR3 region: CASSVGGQGRTEAFF. DNA for the CDR3: TGTGCCAGCAGCGTAGGGGGACAGGGAAGGACTGAAGCTTTCTTT.

This chain uses TRBV7-9 with TRBJ1-5; a possible D gene is TRBD1 (6 bases). This CDR3 has 14 residues. Trimming left V 5 bases short and J 7 bases short, with 15 bases between. Germline V lookup: CDR1 SEHNR, CDR2 FQNEAQ (reference sequence). CDR3 sequence reads: CASSAGGRGQPQHF. In nucleotides, the CDR3 is TGTGCCAGCAGCGCCGGGGGGCGAGGGCAGCCCCAGCATTTT.

The V gene is TRBV27, the J gene TRBJ2-5; maybe TRBD1 (6 bases). Germline V gene data show CDR1 as MNHEY and CDR2 as SMNVEV (reference sequence). V shed 2 bases and J shed 2 bases, with 6 bases lying between them. CDR3 size: 13 residues. Written as DNA, the CDR3 is TGTGCCAGCAGTTTACAGGGGCAAGAGACCCAGTACTTC. Translation: CASSLQGQETQYF.

The chain joins TRBV11-2 to TRBJ2-7; D gene uncertain. This CDR3 contains 13 residues. The V gene's germline CDR1 is SGHAT and CDR2 FQNNGV. V was clipped by 2 bases and J by 1 base, with 6 bases between them. CDR3 bases: TGTGCCAGCAGCTTAACAGAATCCTACGAGCAGTACTTC. Residues: CASSLTESYEQYF.

The chain has TRBV29-1 and TRBJ1-2; TRBD1 is a possible D gene (5 bases). The CDR3 contains 12 residues. V lost 6 bases to trimming and J lost 6 bases, with 14 bases between them. The germline V gene has CDR1 SQVTM and CDR2 ANQGSEA. The CDR3 sequence is CSVPGGGNGYTF. In nucleotides, the CDR3 is TGCAGCGTGCCGGGGGGGGGAAATGGCTACACCTTC.

DNA for the CDR3: TGTGCCAGCAGCCAAGAACTGCACAGGGGTGGAGGATCACCCCTCCACTTT. Translation gives CASSQELHRGGGSPLHF. The gene calls are TRBV14 and TRBJ1-6; 7 bases fit TRBD1. Losses at the gene ends were 0 bases for V and 10 bases for J; bases not matched to a gene: 12. There are 17 residues in the CDR3. CDR1 and CDR2 (germline): SGHDN, FVKESK. Combining the CDR3 with reference TRBV14 and TRBJ1-6 gives the whole variable domain EAGVTQFPSHSVIEKGQTVTLRCDPISGHDNLYWYRRVMGKEIKFLLHFVKESKQDESGMPNNRFLAERTGGTYSTLKVQPAELEDSGVYFCASSQELHRGGGSPLHFGNGTRLTVT.

In its sample, this clone was seen a few times. The chain links TRBV12-5 to TRBJ2-1; 8 bases align to TRBD1. This CDR3 contains 17 residues. With 0 bases clipped from V and 7 bases from J, the junction kept 11 bases outside the gene matches. Per the germline V gene, CDR1 is LGHNT and CDR2 is FRNRAP. CDR3 DNA: TGTGCTAGTGGTTTGGTACACACGCAGGGGGCGGGGAATGAGCAGTTCTTC. Protein product: CASGLVHTQGAGNEQFF.

The V and J genes are TRBV10-3 and TRBJ1-2, with D perhaps matching TRBD1 (5 bases). V gave up 6 bases and J gave up 6 bases, with 20 bases separating them. This CDR3 region has 15 residues. CDR1 is ENHRY, CDR2 SYGVKD, per germline. CDR3 sequence (DNA): TGTGCCATCAGCGCGGACCCTGGGGCTGATGATGGCTACACCTTC. It translates to CAISADPGADDGYTF.

As DNA, the CDR3 is TGTGCCAGCAGTTACTCGGACAGGGGGCCCTATGGCTACACCTTC. Protein product: CASSYSDRGPYGYTF. J is TRBJ1-2 and V is TRBV6-6, with 11 bases fitting TRBD1. V shed 0 bases and J 4 bases; nucleotides not matched to a gene: 1. This CDR3 is built from 15 residues. Germline CDR1 is MNHNY and CDR2 is SVGAGI (reference sequence).

The V gene is TRBV6-6, the J gene TRBJ2-2; TRBD1 matches 10 bases. V dropped 5 bases and J dropped 2; count of bases not matched to a gene: 2. The CDR3 totals 15 residues. Germline loops: CDR1 MNHNY, CDR2 SVGAGI (reference sequence). The CDR3 DNA reads as TGTGCCAGCAGTAGGGACAGGGGAAACACCGGGGAGCTGTTTTTT. Translated: CASSRDRGNTGELFF.

This clone was observed a single time. The chain employs TRBV30 and TRBJ1-1; 8 nucleotides agree with TRBD1. Trimming at V came to 3 bases and at J to 7 bases, leaving 4 bases not matched to a gene. The CDR3 contains 12 residues. Germline loops: CDR1 GTSNPN, CDR2 SVGIG (reference sequence). This chain's CDR3 is CAWSRGQGEAFF. The CDR3 region has the DNA TGTGCCTGGAGCCGCGGACAGGGTGAAGCTTTCTTT.

The chain employs TRBV5-6 and TRBJ2-2, with a weak D call TRBD2 (6 bases). CDR1 and CDR2 from the germline V gene are SGHDT and YYEEEE. The CDR3 contains 15 residues. Trimming took off 4 bases at V and 4 bases at J, with 14 bases between the two ends. CDR3 sequence (DNA): TGTGCCAGCAGCCCCGGCGGGGCCCGCACCGGGGAGCTGTTTTTT. It specifies CASSPGGARTGELFF.